One and the same sample provided the 10 T cell receptor beta chains below, sequenced in a study of blood T cells in healthy people across ages. PCR was performed a second time for about 7 to 11 cycles using a sample-barcoded 5' primer and a J-beta primer mix. TCRdb redid the calling of the 5' RACE reads with MiXCR, one entry per CDR3 protein. The table records about 510,000 distinct CDR3 sequences, about 25% of them present only once. This sample was shared with a second study, whose subject was T cells of mothers and their children.

The specimen was blood. These receptors originate from a boy aged 2-15 years in good health.

This clonotype has only a few counts. The chain has TRBV20-1 and TRBJ2-3; 7 bases line up with TRBD2. Germline assignment: CDR1 DFQATT and CDR2 SNEGSKA (reference sequence). This CDR3 spans 14 amino acids. The V gene end was trimmed by 3 bases and the J gene end by 4 bases; junction bases not matched to a gene: 7. CDR3 bases: TGCAGTGCTAGGGGTAGACTAGCAGCAGATACGCAGTATTTT. It translates to CSARGRLAADTQYF.

The V gene is TRBV18, the J gene TRBJ1-5, with a tentative D call TRBD1 (5 bases). V was clipped by 2 bases and J by 5 bases, with 16 bases between them. CDR1 is KGHSH and CDR2 is LQKENI in the germline V gene. The CDR3 is 16 residues long. Here the CDR3 reads CASSPAFGGGDQPQHF. The CDR3 bases are TGTGCCAGCTCACCAGCTTTTGGGGGAGGGGATCAGCCCCAGCATTTT.

The genes are TRBV6-6 and TRBJ2-5; D assignment may be TRBD1 or TRBD2 (6 bases each). The CDR3 runs to 15 residues. Germline values: CDR1 MNHNY, CDR2 SVGAGI (reference sequence). The V end was cut by 6 bases, the J end by 5 bases, with 19 bases between. The CDR3 reads CASRPEGGRGETQYF. Written as DNA, the CDR3 is TGTGCCAGCAGGCCTGAGGGGGGACGGGGGGAGACCCAGTACTTC.

In this sample, this clonotype turned up a few times. The chain has TRBV6-5 and TRBJ2-4; maybe TRBD2 (5 bases). Trimming cost V 1 base and J 1 base, with 11 bases left between them. CDR3 length: 16 amino acids. The germline CDR1 and CDR2 sequences are MNHEY and SVGAGI. CDR3 sequence (DNA): TGTGCCAGCAGTTACTTTCTCTCGGGGGCCAAAAACATTCAGTACTTC. Translated, it gives CASSYFLSGAKNIQYF.

The chain joins TRBV15 to TRBJ2-3; tentative D call: TRBD2 (6 bases). Between the trimmed V and J ends, which lost 3 bases and 4 bases, there was a span of 14 bases. Germline V gives CDR1 LNHNV, CDR2 YYDKDF (reference sequence). CDR3 length: 15 residues. Here the CDR3 reads CATSSSPGVSDTQYF. The CDR3, as DNA: TGTGCCACCAGCAGCTCTCCGGGGGTTTCAGATACGCAGTATTTT.

The V gene is TRBV11-2, the J gene TRBJ1-4; unclear D gene. Per the germline V gene, CDR1 is SGHAT and CDR2 is FQNNGV. Trimming left V 5 bases short and J 11 bases short, with 18 bases between. The CDR3 is made up of 14 amino acids. CDR3: CASSHDHGVGKLFF. DNA of the CDR3: TGTGCCAGCAGCCACGACCATGGGGTGGGGAAACTGTTTTTT. The whole variable domain, filled in from reference TRBV11-2 and TRBJ1-4, reads EAGVAQSPRYKIIEKRQSVAFWCNPISGHATLYWYQQILGQGPKLLIQFQNNGVVDDSQLPKDRFSAERLKGVDSTLKIQPAKLEDSAVYLCASSHDHGVGKLFFGSGTQLSVL.

The rearrangement uses TRBV3-1 and TRBJ1-3; D uncertain. Trimming shortened V by 3 bases and J by 2 bases, and 11 bases separated the two germline ends. Germline CDR1 is LGHDT and CDR2 is YNNKEL (reference sequence). The CDR3 is 15 residues long. The CDR3 sequence: CASSHKRVTGNTIYF. The CDR3 nucleotides read TGTGCCAGCAGCCACAAGAGGGTTACTGGAAACACCATATATTTT.

The CDR3 DNA reads TGTGCCAGCAGTTTATCCGGGGGCCTCACCTACAATGAGCAGTTCTTC. Its translation: CASSLSGGLTYNEQFF. The chain couples TRBV28 to TRBJ2-1; perhaps D is TRBD1 or TRBD2 (6 bases each). Per the germline V gene, CDR1 is MDHEN and CDR2 is SYDVKM. This CDR3 has 16 amino acids. Trimming cost V 1 base and J 2 bases, with 12 bases left between them.

In its sample, this clonotype was seen a few times. V and J are TRBV27 and TRBJ1-1; 8 bases map to TRBD1. V was clipped by 5 bases and J by 0 bases; unmatched bases: 8. This CDR3 has 16 amino acids. Germline-derived CDR1 and CDR2 are MNHEY and SMNVEV (reference sequence). The CDR3 DNA reads as TGTGCCAGCAGTCCCGCGACAGGGGCACTGAACACTGAAGCTTTCTTT. It codes for CASSPATGALNTEAFF.

The chain carries TRBV4-1 and TRBJ2-3; no firm D call. Germline V gives CDR1 MGHRA, CDR2 YSYEKL. This CDR3 has 14 residues. The V and J ends lost 1 base and 0 bases respectively, with 5 bases between them. CDR3 bases: TGCGCCAGCAGCCAAGTGCTTAGCACAGATACGCAGTATTTT. As protein: CASSQVLSTDTQYF.